Shown below are 26 T cell receptor beta chains from a single sample sequenced in a study of blood T cell repertoires in COVID-19. TCRdb's table, derived via immunoSEQ multiplex PCR, lists solely in-frame clones and lacks some. The data show 120,000 or so clones, less than 90% seen once. The sequenced sample was peripheral blood. The receptors come from a woman older than 75 with acute or convalescent COVID-19.

The V gene is TRBV7-9, the J gene TRBJ1-1; no definite D call. V was shortened by 3 bases and J by 2 bases, with 13 bases between the two germline ends. This CDR3 region has 15 residues. Germline loops: CDR1 SEHNR, CDR2 FQNEAQ (reference sequence). The CDR3 is CASSFYSGKNTEAFF. In DNA form, the CDR3 reads TGTGCCAGCAGCTTTTATTCGGGGAAAAACACTGAAGCTTTCTTT.

This clone was observed once. The genes are TRBV19 and TRBJ2-2, with D uncertain. Germline lookup yields CDR1 LNHDA and CDR2 SQIVND (reference sequence). V dropped 3 bases and J dropped 2 bases, with 7 bases sitting between them. This CDR3 is built from 14 residues. The CDR3 loop reads CASSMYSNTGELFF. CDR3 in DNA: TGTGCCAGTAGTATGTACTCAAACACCGGGGAGCTGTTTTTT.

The chain has TRBV29-1 and TRBJ2-3, with TRBD1 matching 7 bases. Trimming took 7 bases from V and 9 from J; bases not matched to a gene: 10. Germline lookup yields CDR1 SQVTM and CDR2 ANQGSEA. The CDR3 is 12 residues long. CDR3 sequence: CSGSPDRETQYF. The CDR3 DNA follows: TGCAGCGGGTCCCCTGACAGGGAAACGCAGTATTTT.

The chain links TRBV6-6 to TRBJ1-4; D may be TRBD1 (6 bases). Trimming removed 6 bases from V and 8 bases from J, with 13 bases in between. The CDR3 runs to 13 residues. Germline V gene data show CDR1 as MNHNY and CDR2 as SVGAGI (reference sequence). The CDR3, as DNA: TGTGCCAGCAGAGTTAGGGGACACGAAAAACTGTTTTTT. This codes for CASRVRGHEKLFF.

This clone was picked up a small number of times. V gene TRBV19 combines with J gene TRBJ1-1; 7 nucleotides match TRBD1. Trimming removed 7 bases from V and 6 bases from J; junction bases left unmatched: 11. There are 14 residues in the CDR3. Per germline, CDR1 LNHDA and CDR2 SQIVND (reference sequence). CDR3: CASTVQGTFPEAFF. The CDR3 DNA reads as TGTGCCAGTACGGTACAGGGGACTTTCCCTGAAGCTTTCTTT.

V is TRBV4-3 and J is TRBJ2-2, with a weak D call TRBD2 (7 bases). Trimming pared 0 bases from V and 6 bases from J, leaving 23 bases between. This CDR3 is 19 amino acids long. Per germline, CDR1 LGHNA and CDR2 YSLEER. The CDR3: CASSQDLPGGQSQAGELFF. DNA of the CDR3: TGCGCCAGCAGCCAAGATCTCCCGGGGGGCCAGTCGCAGGCCGGGGAGCTGTTTTTT.

The chain carries TRBV12-3 or TRBV12-4 and TRBJ2-7, with D perhaps TRBD1 (6 bases). Trimming left V 5 bases short and J 3 bases short, with 8 bases between. The CDR3 runs to 12 residues. The CDR3 reads CASSAQGYEQYV. DNA for the CDR3: TGTGCCAGCAGTGCACAGGGCTACGAGCAGTACGTC.

The V and J genes are TRBV6-6 and TRBJ2-1, with 8 bases fitting TRBD1. The germline gives CDR1 MNHNY, CDR2 SVGAGI (reference sequence). CDR3 length equals 16 residues. The ends lost 6 bases at V and 1 base at J; junction bases unmatched: 8. The CDR3 reads CASRDGQGWSYNEQFF. The DNA of the CDR3 is TGTGCCAGCAGGGACGGACAGGGTTGGTCCTACAATGAGCAGTTCTTC.

The chain has TRBV5-1 and TRBJ2-3, with TRBD2 as a possible D gene (7 bases). Germline assignment: CDR1 SGHRS and CDR2 YFSETQ. V gave up 3 bases and J gave up 2 bases, with 13 bases separating them. The CDR3 extends over 15 amino acids. CDR3 nucleotides: TGCGCCAGCAGCTCCGGTGGGGGGGCCACAGATACGCAGTATTTT. It is translated as CASSSGGGATDTQYF. The full variable domain, completed using reference TRBV5-1 and TRBJ2-3, is KAGVTQTPRYLIKTRGQQVTLSCSPISGHRSVSWYQQTPGQGLQFLFEYFSETQRNKGNFPGRFSGRQFSNSRSEMNVSTLELGDSALYLCASSSGGGATDTQYFGPGTRLTVL.

The CDR3 DNA sequence: TGTGCCGGTGGACAGGTGGTAGATACGCAGTATTTT. This gives the protein CAGGQVVDTQYF. V and J are TRBV2 and TRBJ2-3; 7 nucleotides match TRBD1. The junction had 7 bases not matched to a gene; V was cut back by 11 bases and J by 5 bases. Germline CDR1 SNHLY, CDR2 FYNNEI. The CDR3 spans 12 residues.

This clone was recorded only once. The rearrangement uses TRBV9 and TRBJ2-3, with D possibly matching TRBD2 (7 bases). The V and J ends lost 4 bases and 2 bases respectively, with 17 bases between them. The CDR3 consists of 16 residues. Germline CDR1 SGDLS, CDR2 YYNGEE. CDR3 DNA: TGTGCCAGCAGCACCAGTCGGGGGGCGAACACAGATACGCAGTATTTT. Its protein product is CASSTSRGANTDTQYF.

The chain uses TRBV3-1 (or the pseudogene TRBV3-2) and TRBJ1-2; a weak D match, TRBD1 (6 bases). The germline V and J ends were trimmed by 1 base and 10 bases, with 13 bases remaining between them. Germline-derived CDR1 and CDR2 are LGHDT and YNNKEL (reference sequence). The CDR3 runs 13 residues. Written as DNA, the CDR3 is TGTGCCAGCAGCCAAGCGGACAGTGGGGCCTACACCTTC. This sequence encodes CASSQADSGAYTF.

The genes are TRBV7-9 and TRBJ1-1; D unclear. Germline V lookup: CDR1 SEHNR, CDR2 FQNEAQ (reference sequence). V was pared by 5 bases and J by 0 bases, with 13 bases between. The CDR3 extends over 15 amino acids. CDR3 residues: CASSAVRGMNTEAFF. The CDR3 DNA reads TGTGCCAGCAGCGCAGTTAGAGGGATGAACACTGAAGCTTTCTTT.

The gene calls are TRBV5-6 and TRBJ1-5, with 7 bases aligning to TRBD1. CDR1 is SGHDT and CDR2 is YYEEEE in the germline V gene. Losses at the gene ends were 5 bases for V and 4 bases for J; bases not matched to a gene: 0. The CDR3 is 12 amino acids. CDR3 nucleotide sequence: TGTGCCAGCAGACAGGGGAATCAGCCCCAGCATTTT. Protein sequence: CASRQGNQPQHF.

This chain uses TRBV4-1 with TRBJ2-7; 7 bases agree with TRBD2. V lost 5 bases to trimming and J lost 0 bases; unmatched junction nucleotides: 1. Per germline, CDR1 MGHRA and CDR2 YSYEKL. The CDR3 sequence is 13 residues long. CDR3 sequence reads: CASSGGVSYEQYF. The CDR3 DNA reads TGCGCCAGCAGCGGGGGGGTCTCCTACGAGCAGTACTTC.

In this sample, this clone turned up a few times. This rearrangement joins TRBV7-2 to TRBJ1-6; a possible D gene is TRBD1 (5 bases). V shed 0 bases and J shed 4 bases, with 10 bases lying between them. The germline V gene has CDR1 SGHTA and CDR2 FQGNSA. The CDR3 has 16 residues. The CDR3 bases are TGTGCCAGCAGCTTAGCCGGCCAGGGTTATAATTCACCCCTCCACTTT. This codes for CASSLAGQGYNSPLHF.

The chain is built from TRBV6-2 or TRBV6-3 and TRBJ1-5; 10 bases line up with TRBD1. The junction had 23 bases not matched to a gene; V was cut back by 6 bases and J by 0 bases. The CDR3 contains 22 residues. Germline V gives CDR1 MNHEY, CDR2 SVGEGT. The CDR3, as DNA: TGTGCCAGCAGCCGTCCCAGCATCCCACGGGACAGGGGCCTTTATAGCAATCAGCCCCAGCATTTT. Translated, it gives CASSRPSIPRDRGLYSNQPQHF.

J is TRBJ1-5 and V is TRBV19; D is perhaps TRBD1 (5 bases). CDR3 length: 15 residues. Trimming removed 6 bases at V and 5 bases at J, with 17 bases between. Per the germline V gene, CDR1 is LNHDA and CDR2 is SQIVND (reference sequence). CDR3 nucleotide sequence: TGTGCCAGTAGGGAGTGGAGGGGACCCGATCAGCCCCAGCATTTT. Residues: CASREWRGPDQPQHF.

The chain combines TRBV6-1 with TRBJ2-1; TRBD2 agrees at 8 bases. This CDR3 is 16 amino acids long. Germline assignment: CDR1 MNHNS and CDR2 SASEGT. V gave up 4 bases and J gave up 4 bases; unmatched junction bases: 9. The CDR3 here is CASSAPPGGVYNEQFF. CDR3 in DNA: TGTGCCAGCAGTGCCCCCCCCGGGGGGGTTTACAATGAGCAGTTCTTC.

The chain links TRBV29-1 to TRBJ1-1, with 8 nucleotides matching TRBD1. V lost 3 bases to trimming and J lost 13 bases; unmatched junction nucleotides: 10. The germline V gene has CDR1 SQVTM and CDR2 ANQGSEA. CDR3 length: 12 amino acids. The CDR3 bases are TGCAGCGTTGAGTGGACAGGGATGGCAGTTTTCTTT. Its translation: CSVEWTGMAVFF. Full variable domain (missing parts from reference TRBV29-1 and TRBJ1-1): SAVISQKPSRDICQRGTSLTIQCQVDSQVTMMFWYRQQPGQSLTLIATANQGSEATYESGFVIDKFPISRPNLTFSTLTVSNMSPEDSSIYLCSVEWTGMAVFFGQGTRLTVV.

This clone has a single count. The chain is built from TRBV27 and TRBJ1-2; 8 bases are a match to TRBD1. Germline V lookup: CDR1 MNHEY, CDR2 SMNVEV (reference sequence). Unmatched junction bases numbered 18, after V lost 8 bases and J lost 7 bases. The CDR3 length is 16 residues. CDR3 region: CASRRDSQGARGGYTF. For the CDR3, the DNA is TGTGCCAGCCGGAGAGATTCCCAGGGGGCGCGGGGTGGCTACACCTTC.

The chain is built from TRBV12-2 and TRBJ1-2; the DNA was not used to check the table's D call, TRBD1. TRBV12-2 is classified as a pseudogene. The CDR3 has 16 amino acids. CDR3 protein: CASRANYRASYYGYTF. The CDR3 DNA sequence: TGTGCAAGTCGCGCCAATTACAGAGCCTCATACTATGGCTACACCTTC.

The chain employs TRBV6-5 and TRBJ1-3; D might be TRBD1 (6 bases). Germline assignment: CDR1 MNHEY and CDR2 SVGAGI. CDR3 length equals 14 residues. Trimming took off 6 bases at V and 0 bases at J, with 9 bases between the two ends. The CDR3 region is CASRQGGSGNTIYF. CDR3 sequence (DNA): TGTGCCAGCAGACAGGGTGGCTCTGGAAACACCATATATTTT.

This rearrangement joins TRBV2 to TRBJ2-5; possible D gene TRBD1, 5 bases. The germline V and J ends were trimmed by 7 bases and 4 bases, with 13 bases remaining between them. CDR1 is SNHLY, CDR2 FYNNEI, per germline. The CDR3 runs to 13 residues. CDR3 nucleotides: TGTGCCAGCACCTACAGGTGGCGAGAGACCCAGTACTTC. It translates to CASTYRWRETQYF.

The rearrangement links TRBV14 to TRBJ1-3; D not certain. Per the germline V gene, CDR1 is SGHDN and CDR2 is FVKESK. V was clipped by 4 bases and J by 1 base, with 14 bases between them. The CDR3 has 16 amino acids. The CDR3: CASSPTGGGSGNTIYF. The CDR3 DNA reads as TGTGCCAGCAGCCCGACGGGAGGCGGGTCTGGAAACACCATATATTTT.

J is TRBJ2-1 and V is TRBV4-1; 15 bases agree with TRBD2. CDR1 is MGHRA and CDR2 is YSYEKL in the germline V gene. V shed 3 bases and J 5 bases; nucleotides not matched to a gene: 11. There are 19 residues in the CDR3. The CDR3 reads CASSHGTSGGSPINNEQFF. The DNA of the CDR3 is TGCGCCAGCAGCCACGGGACTAGCGGGGGGTCACCGATTAACAATGAGCAGTTCTTC.